This T cell receptor (beta chain) was documented in a study of blood T cell repertoires in COVID-19. Generated by immunoSEQ multiplex PCR, the TCRdb table keeps only in-frame clones and is missing some. This sample has some 87,000 clones, with about 76% found just once. Germline V lookup: CDR1 SGDLS, CDR2 YYNGEE. V shed 0 bases and J 6 bases; nucleotides not matched to a gene: 4. This CDR3 contains 15 residues. The chain recombines TRBV9 with TRBJ2-2; 8 bases line up with TRBD2. The specimen was peripheral blood. This clonotype was obtained from a woman at least 80 years old with active or convalescent COVID-19. CDR3 sequence (DNA): TGTGCCAGCAGCGTAGACGGGGGGGCCGCCGGGGAGCTGTTTTTT. Its translation: CASSVDGGAAGELFF.